This T cell receptor (beta chain) was sequenced during a study of cytomegalovirus exposure and HLA in healthy donors. The PCR had 60 Vbeta and 13 Jbeta primers. The data were produced by immunoSEQ multiplex PCR, yet TCRdb's version contains in-frame clones alone and is incomplete. Of tens of thousands of clones listed, around 69% are singletons. Per germline, CDR1 KGHSH and CDR2 LQKENI. V was cut by 6 bases and J by 4 bases, with 15 bases left in between. The CDR3 length is 14 residues. The receptor comes from a woman in her twenties or thirties in good health and CMV-seronegative. The chain has TRBV18 and TRBJ1-2; no clear D gene. Material: PBMCs. CDR3 sequence (DNA): TGTGCCAGCTCCCTCGGAGGGTCGGCCTATGGCTACACCTTC. This sequence encodes CASSLGGSAYGYTF. Supplemented by reference TRBV18 and TRBJ1-2, the full variable domain reads NAGVMQNPRHLVRRRGQEARLRCSPMKGHSHVYWYRQLPEEGLKFMVYLQKENIIDESGMPKERFSAEFPKEGPSILRIQQVVRGDSAAYFCASSLGGSAYGYTFGSGTRLTVV.